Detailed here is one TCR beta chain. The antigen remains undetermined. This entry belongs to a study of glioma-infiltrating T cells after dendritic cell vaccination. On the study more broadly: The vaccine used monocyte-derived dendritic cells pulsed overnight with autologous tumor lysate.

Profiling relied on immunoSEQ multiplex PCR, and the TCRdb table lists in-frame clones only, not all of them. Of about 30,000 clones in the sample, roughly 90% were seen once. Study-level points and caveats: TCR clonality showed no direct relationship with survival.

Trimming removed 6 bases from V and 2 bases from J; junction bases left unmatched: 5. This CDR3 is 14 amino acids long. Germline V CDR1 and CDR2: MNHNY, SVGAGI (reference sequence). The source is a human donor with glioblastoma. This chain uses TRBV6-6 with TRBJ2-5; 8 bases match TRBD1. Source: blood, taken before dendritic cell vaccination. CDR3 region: CASRPTGGQETQYF. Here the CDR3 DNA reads TGTGCCAGCAGGCCTACAGGGGGGCAAGAGACCCAGTACTTC.